This T cell receptor (beta chain) was documented in a study of graft-versus-host responses after intestinal transplantation. Study in general: Those transplanted obtained multivisceral, liver-intestinal, or isolated intestinal grafts. Study-wide results and limits: Some GvH clones were seen earlier in gut or blood, suggesting intestinal origin.

With V trimmed by 7 bases and J by 2 bases, 8 bases remained unmatched. Germline V gene sequence: CDR1 MGHDK, CDR2 SYGVNS. The CDR3 consists of 15 residues. As concerns this clone: The antigen remains unidentified.

The table came from immunoSEQ multiplex PCR; TCRdb's copy has only in-frame clones and leaves some out. The table shows about 120,000 clones, with 80% to 95% occurring only once. The sequences come from unstimulated CD4+ T cells sorted from spleen or lymph node cells, collected before intestinal transplant. V gene TRBV25-1 combines with J gene TRBJ2-3; 8 bases are shared with TRBD2. This receptor was obtained from a human donor who received an intestinal transplant. CDR3 sequence (DNA): TGTGCCAGCACCACTAGCGGCCTCCCCACAGATACGCAGTATTTT. Its translation: CASTTSGLPTDTQYF.